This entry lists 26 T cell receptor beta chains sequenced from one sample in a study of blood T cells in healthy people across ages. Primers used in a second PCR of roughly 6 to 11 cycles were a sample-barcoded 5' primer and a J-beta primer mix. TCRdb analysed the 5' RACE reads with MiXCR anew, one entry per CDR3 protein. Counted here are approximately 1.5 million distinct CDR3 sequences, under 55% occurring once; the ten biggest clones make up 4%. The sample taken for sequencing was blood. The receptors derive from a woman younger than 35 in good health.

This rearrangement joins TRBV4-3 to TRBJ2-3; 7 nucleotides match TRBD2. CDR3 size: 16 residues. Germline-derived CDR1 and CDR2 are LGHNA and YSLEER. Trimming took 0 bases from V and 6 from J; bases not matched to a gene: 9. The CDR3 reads CASSQERGLLRDTQYF. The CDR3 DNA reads TGCGCCAGCAGCCAAGAAAGGGGACTATTACGGGATACGCAGTATTTT.

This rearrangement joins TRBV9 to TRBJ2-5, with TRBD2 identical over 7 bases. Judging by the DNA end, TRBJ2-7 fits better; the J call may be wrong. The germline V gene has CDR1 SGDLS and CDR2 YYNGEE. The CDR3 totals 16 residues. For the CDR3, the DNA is TGTGCCAGCAGCAAAAGTGGGGGGACTATTCCCTACGAGCAGTACTTC. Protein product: CASSKSGGTIPYEQYF.

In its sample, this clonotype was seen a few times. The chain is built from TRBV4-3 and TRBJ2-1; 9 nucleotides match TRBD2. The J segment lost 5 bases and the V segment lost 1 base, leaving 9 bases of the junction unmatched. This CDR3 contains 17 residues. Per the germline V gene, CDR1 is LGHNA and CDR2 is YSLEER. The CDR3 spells CASSQAPSGGPNNEQFF. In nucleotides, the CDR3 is TGCGCCAGCAGCCAAGCCCCGAGCGGGGGGCCTAACAATGAGCAGTTCTTC.

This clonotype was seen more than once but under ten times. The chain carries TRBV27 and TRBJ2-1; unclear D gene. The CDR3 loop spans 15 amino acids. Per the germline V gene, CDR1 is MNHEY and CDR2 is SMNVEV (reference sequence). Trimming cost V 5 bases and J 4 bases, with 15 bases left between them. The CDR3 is CASSTLSTDYNEQFF. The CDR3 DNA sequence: TGTGCCAGCAGTACCTTAAGCACCGATTACAATGAGCAGTTCTTC.

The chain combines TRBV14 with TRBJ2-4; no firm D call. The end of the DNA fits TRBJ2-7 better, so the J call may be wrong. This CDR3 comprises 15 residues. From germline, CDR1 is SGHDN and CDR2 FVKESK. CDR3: CASSFRHRGFYEQYF. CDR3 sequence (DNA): TGTGCCAGCAGCTTCCGCCACCGTGGGTTCTACGAGCAGTACTTC.

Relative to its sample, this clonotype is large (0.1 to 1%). In DNA, the CDR3 is TGTGCCAGCTCACCAAAAACTAGCGGCACAGATACGCAGTATTTT. It yields the protein CASSPKTSGTDTQYF. The gene calls are TRBV18 and TRBJ2-3; 7 nucleotides agree with TRBD2. V was clipped by 2 bases and J by 1 base; unmatched bases: 3. CDR1 is KGHSH, CDR2 LQKENI, per germline. The CDR3 is 15 residues long.

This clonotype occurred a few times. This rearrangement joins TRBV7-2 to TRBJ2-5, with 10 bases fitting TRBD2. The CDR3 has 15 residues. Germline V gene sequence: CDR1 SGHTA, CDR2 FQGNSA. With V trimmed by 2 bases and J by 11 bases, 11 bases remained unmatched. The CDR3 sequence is CASSLRLAGYNEQYF. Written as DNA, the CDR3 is TGTGCCAGCAGCTTACGACTAGCGGGTTACAATGAGCAGTACTTC. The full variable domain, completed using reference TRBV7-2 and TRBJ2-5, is GAGVSQSPSNKVTEKGKDVELRCDPISGHTALYWYRQSLGQGLEFLIYFQGNSAPDKSGLPSDRFSAERTGGSVSTLTIQRTQQEDSAVYLCASSLRLAGYNEQYFGPGTRLLVL.

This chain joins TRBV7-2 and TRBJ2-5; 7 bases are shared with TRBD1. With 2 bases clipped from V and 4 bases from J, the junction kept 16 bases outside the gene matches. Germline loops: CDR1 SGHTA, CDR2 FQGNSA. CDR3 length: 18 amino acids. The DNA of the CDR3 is TGTGCCAGCAGCTTACGGTTTGCCAGGGGGATAAGTGGAGAGACCCAGTACTTC. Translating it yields CASSLRFARGISGETQYF.

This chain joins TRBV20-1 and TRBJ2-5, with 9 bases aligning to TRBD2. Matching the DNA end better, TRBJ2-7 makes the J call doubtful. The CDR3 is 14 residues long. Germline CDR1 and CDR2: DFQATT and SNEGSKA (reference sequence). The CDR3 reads CSANRRGLAHEQYF. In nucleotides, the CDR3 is TGCAGTGCCAACCGAAGGGGACTAGCCCACGAGCAGTACTTC.

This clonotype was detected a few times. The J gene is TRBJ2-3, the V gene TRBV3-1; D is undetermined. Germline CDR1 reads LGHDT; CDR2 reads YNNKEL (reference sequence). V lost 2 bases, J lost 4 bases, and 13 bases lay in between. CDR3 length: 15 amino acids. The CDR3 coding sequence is TGTGCCAGCAGCCAAACGGACCCTGGCGCAGATACGCAGTATTTT. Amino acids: CASSQTDPGADTQYF.

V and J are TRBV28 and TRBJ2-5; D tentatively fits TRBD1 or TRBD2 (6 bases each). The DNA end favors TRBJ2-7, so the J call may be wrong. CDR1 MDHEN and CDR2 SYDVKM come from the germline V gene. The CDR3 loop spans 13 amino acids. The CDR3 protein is CASYKGGSYEQYF. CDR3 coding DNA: TGTGCCAGCTATAAGGGGGGATCGTACGAGCAGTACTTC.

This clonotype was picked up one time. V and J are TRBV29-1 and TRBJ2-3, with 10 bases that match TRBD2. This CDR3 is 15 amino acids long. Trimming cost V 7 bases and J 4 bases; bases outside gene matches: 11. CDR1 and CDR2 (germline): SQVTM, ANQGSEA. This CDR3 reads CSARGLAGEADTQYF. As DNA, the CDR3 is TGCAGCGCTAGGGGGCTAGCGGGAGAGGCAGATACGCAGTATTTT.

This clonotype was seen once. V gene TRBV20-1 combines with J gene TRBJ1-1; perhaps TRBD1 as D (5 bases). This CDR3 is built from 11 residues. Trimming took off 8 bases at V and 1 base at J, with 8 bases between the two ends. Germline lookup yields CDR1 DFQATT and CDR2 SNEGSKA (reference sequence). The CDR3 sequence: CSIQENTEAFF. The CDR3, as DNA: TGCAGTATACAGGAGAACACTGAAGCTTTCTTT.

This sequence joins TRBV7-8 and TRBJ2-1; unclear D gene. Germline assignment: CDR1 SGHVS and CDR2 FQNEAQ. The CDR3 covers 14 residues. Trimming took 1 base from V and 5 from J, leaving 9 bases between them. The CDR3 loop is CASSLETPNNEQFF. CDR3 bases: TGTGCCAGCAGCTTAGAAACCCCCAACAATGAGCAGTTCTTC.

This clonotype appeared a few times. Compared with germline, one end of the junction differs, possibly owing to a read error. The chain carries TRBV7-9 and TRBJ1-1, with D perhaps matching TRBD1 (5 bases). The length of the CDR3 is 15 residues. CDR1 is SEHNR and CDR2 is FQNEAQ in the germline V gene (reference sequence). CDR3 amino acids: CASSLARQGNTEAFF. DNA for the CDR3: TGTGCCAGCAGTTTAGCGAGGCAGGGAAACACTGAAGCTTTCTTT.

CDR3 nucleotide sequence: TGTGCCAGCAATCCCAGGCGTTCACCCCTCCACTTT. It codes for CASNPRRSPLHF. This chain links TRBV2 with TRBJ1-6; D gene ambiguous. CDR1 is SNHLY and CDR2 is FYNNEI in the germline V gene. V was clipped by 7 bases and J by 9 bases, with 10 bases between them. CDR3 size: 12 residues.

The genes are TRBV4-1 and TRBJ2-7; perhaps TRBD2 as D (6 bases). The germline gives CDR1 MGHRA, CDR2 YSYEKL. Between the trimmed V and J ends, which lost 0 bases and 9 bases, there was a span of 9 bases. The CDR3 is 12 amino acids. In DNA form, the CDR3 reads TGCGCCAGCAGCCAAGATTCTAGCGCGCAGTACTTC. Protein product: CASSQDSSAQYF.

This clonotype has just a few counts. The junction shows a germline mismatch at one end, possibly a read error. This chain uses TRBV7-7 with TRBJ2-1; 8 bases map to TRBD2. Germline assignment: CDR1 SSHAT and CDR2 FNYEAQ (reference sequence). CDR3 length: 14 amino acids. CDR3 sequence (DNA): TGTGCTAGCAGCCCGGGACTAGGCTTCGATGAGCAGTTCTTC. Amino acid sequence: CASSPGLGFDEQFF.

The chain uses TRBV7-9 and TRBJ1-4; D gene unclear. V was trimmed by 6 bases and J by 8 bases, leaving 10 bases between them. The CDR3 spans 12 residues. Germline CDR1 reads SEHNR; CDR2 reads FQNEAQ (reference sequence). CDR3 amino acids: CASSSQEEKLFF. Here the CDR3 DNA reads TGTGCCAGCAGTTCTCAGGAGGAAAAACTGTTTTTT.

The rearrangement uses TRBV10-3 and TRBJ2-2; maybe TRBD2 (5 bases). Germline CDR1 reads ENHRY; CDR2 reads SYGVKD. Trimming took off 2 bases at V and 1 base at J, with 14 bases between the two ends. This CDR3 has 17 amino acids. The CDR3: CAISEPGPRVNTGELFF. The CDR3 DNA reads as TGTGCCATCAGTGAGCCGGGTCCGAGGGTGAACACCGGGGAGCTGTTTTTT.

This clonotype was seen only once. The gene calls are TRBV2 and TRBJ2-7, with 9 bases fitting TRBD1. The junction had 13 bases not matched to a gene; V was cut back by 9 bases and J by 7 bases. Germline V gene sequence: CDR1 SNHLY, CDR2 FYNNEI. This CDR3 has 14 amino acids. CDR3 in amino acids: CASLRRQGDNEQYF. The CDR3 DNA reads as TGTGCCAGTCTCCGCAGACAGGGGGATAATGAGCAGTACTTC.

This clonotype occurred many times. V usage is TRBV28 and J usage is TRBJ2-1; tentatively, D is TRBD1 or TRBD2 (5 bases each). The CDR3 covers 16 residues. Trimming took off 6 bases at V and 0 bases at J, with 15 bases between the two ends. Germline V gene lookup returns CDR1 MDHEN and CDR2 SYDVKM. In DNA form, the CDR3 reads TGTGCCAGCAGCAGCCTGAGGGGCGGCTCCTACAATGAGCAGTTCTTC. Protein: CASSSLRGGSYNEQFF.

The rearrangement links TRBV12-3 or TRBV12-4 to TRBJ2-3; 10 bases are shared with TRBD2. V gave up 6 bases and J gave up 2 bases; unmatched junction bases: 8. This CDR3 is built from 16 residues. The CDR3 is CASRLLAGPSTDTQYF. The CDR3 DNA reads TGTGCCAGCAGATTACTAGCGGGGCCCTCCACAGATACGCAGTATTTT.

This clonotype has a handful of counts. The chain's CDR3 is CSARGPASSYNSPLHF. For the CDR3, the DNA is TGCAGTGCTAGGGGGCCGGCGAGCTCCTATAATTCACCCCTCCACTTT. This chain joins TRBV20-1 and TRBJ1-6; maybe TRBD1 (5 bases). Trimming stripped 3 bases from V and 0 bases from J, with 12 bases between. The CDR3 runs to 16 residues. The V gene's germline CDR1 is DFQATT and CDR2 SNEGSKA (reference sequence).

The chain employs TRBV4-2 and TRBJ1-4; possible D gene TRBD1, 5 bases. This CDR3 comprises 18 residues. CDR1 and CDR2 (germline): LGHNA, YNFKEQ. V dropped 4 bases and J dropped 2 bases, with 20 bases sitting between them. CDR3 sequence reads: CASSPSARGGTTNEKLFF. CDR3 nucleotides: TGTGCCAGCAGCCCCTCAGCGCGGGGGGGGACTACTAATGAAAAACTGTTTTTT.

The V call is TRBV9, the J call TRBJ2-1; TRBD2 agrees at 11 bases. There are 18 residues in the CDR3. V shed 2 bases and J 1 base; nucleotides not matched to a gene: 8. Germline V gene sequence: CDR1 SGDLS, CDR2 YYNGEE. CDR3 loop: CASSVLPSGGFSYNEQFF. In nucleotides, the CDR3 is TGTGCCAGCAGCGTCCTGCCTAGCGGGGGGTTTTCCTACAATGAGCAGTTCTTC.